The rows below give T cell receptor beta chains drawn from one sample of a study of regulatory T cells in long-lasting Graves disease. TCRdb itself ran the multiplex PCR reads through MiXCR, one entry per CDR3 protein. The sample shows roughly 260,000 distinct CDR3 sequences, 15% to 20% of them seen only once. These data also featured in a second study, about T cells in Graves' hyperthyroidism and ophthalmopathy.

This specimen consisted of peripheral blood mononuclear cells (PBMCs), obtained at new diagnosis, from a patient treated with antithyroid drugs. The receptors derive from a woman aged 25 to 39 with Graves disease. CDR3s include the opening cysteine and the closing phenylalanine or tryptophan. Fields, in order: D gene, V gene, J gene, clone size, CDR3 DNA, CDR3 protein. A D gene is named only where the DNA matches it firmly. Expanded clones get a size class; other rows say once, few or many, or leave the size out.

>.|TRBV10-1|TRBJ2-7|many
TGCGCCAGCAGTGAGTCTGAGGACGCGGTCTGGGTGCAGTACTTC
CASSESEDAVWVQYF
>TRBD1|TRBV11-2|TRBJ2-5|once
TGTGCCAGCAGCTTAGTTACAGGGGGCTCGGAGACCCAGTACTTC
CASSLVTGGSETQYF
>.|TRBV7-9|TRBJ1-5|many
TGTGCCAGCAGCTTAGATCTTACCCAGCCCCAGCATTTT
CASSLDLTQPQHF
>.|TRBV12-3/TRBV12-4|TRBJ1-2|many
TGTGCCAGCAGTTTAGCCGTTCTTGGCTACACCTTC
CASSLAVLGYTF
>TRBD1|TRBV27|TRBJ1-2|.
TGTGCCAGCAGTTTACGCAGGGGGGATGGCTACACCTTC
CASSLRRGDGYTF
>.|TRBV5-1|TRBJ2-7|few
TGCGCCAGCAGAGAGCTGAGCTACGAGCAGTACTTC
CASRELSYEQYF
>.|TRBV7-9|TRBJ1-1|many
TGTGCCAGCAGCCTCAGGGGACGGGGGACTGAAGCTTTCTTT
CASSLRGRGTEAFF
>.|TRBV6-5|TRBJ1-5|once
TGTGCCAGCAGTTACTCAATCACTAGCAATCAGCCCCAGCATTTT
CASSYSITSNQPQHF
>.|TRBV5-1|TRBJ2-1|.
TGCGCCAGCGGGTCTGTATCGGGGTTCGGATACAATGAGCAGTTCTTC
CASGSVSGFGYNEQFF
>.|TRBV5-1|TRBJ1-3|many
TGCGCCAGCAGCTTGGACGGAGTCTCTGGAAACACCATATATTTT
CASSLDGVSGNTIYF
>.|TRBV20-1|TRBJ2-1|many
TGCAGTGCTAGAGATGATGGTCTAGACCACAATGAGCAGTTCTTC
CSARDDGLDHNEQFF
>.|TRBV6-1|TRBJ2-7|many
TGTGCCAGCAGAGCGCCTCTAGCGTCCTACGAGCAGTACTTC
CASRAPLASYEQYF
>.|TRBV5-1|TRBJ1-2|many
TGCGCCAGCAGCTTGGATCCTCAATACGGCTACACCTTC
CASSLDPQYGYTF
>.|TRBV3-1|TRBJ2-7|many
TGTGCCAGCAGCCAAGATCACGGGGTCCTAGGCGAGCAGTACTTC
CASSQDHGVLGEQYF
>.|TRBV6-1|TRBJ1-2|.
TGTGCCAGCAGTGGAGGCGCCCGTGGCTACACCTTC
CASSGGARGYTF
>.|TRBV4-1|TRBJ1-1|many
TGCGCCAGCAGCCTACGGCGGGGGTACACTGAAGCTTTCTTT
CASSLRRGYTEAFF
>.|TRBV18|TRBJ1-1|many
TGTGCCAGCTCCCGGGTTAATGGCCAAGGGACTGAAGCTTTCTTT
CASSRVNGQGTEAFF
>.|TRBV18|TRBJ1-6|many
TGTGCCAGCTCACGGGAGGCAGGCGAATTGTCACCCCTCCACTTT
CASSREAGELSPLHF
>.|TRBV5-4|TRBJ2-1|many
TGTGCCAGCAGCCCCCCTTCGGGTGAGCACCACAATGAGCAGTTCTTC
CASSPPSGEHHNEQFF
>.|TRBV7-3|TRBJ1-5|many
TGTGCCAGCAGCGCCGACGGGGAAAGAGGTCAGCCCCAGCATTTT
CASSADGERGQPQHF